This TCR beta chain derives from a study of T cell responses to AZD1222 COVID-19 vaccine. For the study at large: Doses given second, at about 4 or about 12 weeks, were pooled. General study results and limits: Nearly half of the spike-specific TCRs reportedly recognize variant regions that carry no mutations.

With regard to this clone: What it binds is unknown.

Profiling relied on immunoSEQ multiplex PCR, and the TCRdb table lists in-frame clones only, not all of them. The sample has some 180,000 clones, just under 95% seen once; the top ten hold more than 1.5%. This CDR3 contains 14 residues. Per the germline V gene, CDR1 is MNHEY and CDR2 is SVGAGI. V was trimmed by 6 bases and J by 1 base, leaving 10 bases between them. The origin of this receptor is an adult in good health. The starting material was peripheral blood, obtained on day 0 of AZD1222 vaccination. The chain is built from TRBV6-5 and TRBJ2-1; D is unresolved. The DNA for the CDR3 is TGTGCCAGCAGCCCCGGACCGTCCTACAATGAGCAGTTCTTC. It specifies CASSPGPSYNEQFF.